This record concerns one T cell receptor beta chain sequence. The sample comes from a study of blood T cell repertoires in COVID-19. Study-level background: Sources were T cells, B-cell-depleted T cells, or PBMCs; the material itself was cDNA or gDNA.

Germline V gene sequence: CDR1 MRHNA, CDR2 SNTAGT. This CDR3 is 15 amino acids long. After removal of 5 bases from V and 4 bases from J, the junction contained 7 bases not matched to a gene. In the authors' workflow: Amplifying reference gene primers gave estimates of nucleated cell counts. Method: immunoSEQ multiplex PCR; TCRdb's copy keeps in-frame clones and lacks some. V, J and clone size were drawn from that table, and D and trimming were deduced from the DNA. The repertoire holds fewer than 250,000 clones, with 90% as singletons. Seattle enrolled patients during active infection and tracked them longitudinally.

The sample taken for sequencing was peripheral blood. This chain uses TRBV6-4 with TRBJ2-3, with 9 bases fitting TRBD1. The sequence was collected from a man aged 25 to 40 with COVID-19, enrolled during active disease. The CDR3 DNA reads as TGTGCCAGCAGTCCGGACAGGGGAGTGGCAGATACGCAGTATTTT. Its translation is CASSPDRGVADTQYF.